The 32 T cell receptor beta chains presented below share a single source sample, sequenced in a study of post-analysis software for immune sequencing data. Study-wide findings and caveats: TRBV5-6, TRBV5-1 and TRBV20-1 were among a handful of TRBV segments more frequent in patients than controls.

Prepared libraries of TCR beta cDNA carried unique molecular identifiers. Each CDR3 protein gets one entry after TCRdb re-called the PCR reads with MiXCR. The sample includes 650,000 to 850,000 distinct CDR3 sequences, approximately 53% of them seen just once. Antigen specificity for these receptors is unknown. The sample consisted of blood. The receptors stem from a girl between 10 and 17 years old with multiple sclerosis.

Details on this clonotype: At one boundary the junction diverges from the germline segment, which might be a read error. For the CDR3, the DNA is TGCGCCAGCAGCCCAGGGAAGTCAGATACTCAGTATTTT. Its protein is CASSPGKSDTQYF. The rearrangement uses TRBV5-1 and TRBJ2-3; possible D gene TRBD1, 5 bases. Germline lookup yields CDR1 SGHRS and CDR2 YFSETQ. The CDR3 sequence is 13 residues long.

CDR3 amino acids: CASSYSQGENIQYF. The CDR3 coding sequence is TGTGCCAGCAGTTACTCGCAGGGGGAAAACATTCAGTACTTC. The rearrangement links TRBV6-5 to TRBJ2-4; TRBD1 matches 7 bases. The V gene end was trimmed by 0 bases and the J gene end by 5 bases; junction bases not matched to a gene: 1. Germline V CDR1 and CDR2: MNHEY, SVGAGI. The length of the CDR3 is 14 residues.

In its sample, this clonotype was seen once. The chain is built from TRBV5-1 and TRBJ1-2; 8 nucleotides match TRBD1. The germline CDR1 and CDR2 sequences are SGHRS and YFSETQ. CDR3 size: 16 residues. The V segment lost 1 base and the J segment 5 bases; nucleotides outside the gene matches: 10. The CDR3 is CASSLSIQGAWYGYTF. As DNA, the CDR3 is TGCGCCAGCAGCTTGAGTATCCAGGGGGCTTGGTATGGCTACACCTTC.

This clonotype was seen at least ten times. The V and J genes are TRBV7-6 and TRBJ2-7; 7 bases are shared with TRBD2. The V segment lost 11 bases and the J segment 2 bases; nucleotides outside the gene matches: 6. The CDR3 consists of 12 residues. CDR1 is SGHVS, CDR2 FNYEAQ, per germline. The CDR3: CASGGLPYEQYF. CDR3 sequence (DNA): TGTGCCTCGGGAGGACTGCCCTACGAGCAGTACTTC. The entire variable domain, with the rest obtained from reference TRBV7-6 and TRBJ2-7, is as follows: GAGVSQSPRYKVTKRGQDVALRCDPISGHVSLYWYRQALGQGPEFLTYFNYEAQQDKSGLPNDRFSAERPEGSISTLTIQRTEQRDSAMYRCASGGLPYEQYFGPGTRLTVT.

J is TRBJ2-7 and V is TRBV5-1, with D maybe TRBD1 (7 bases). The J call may be in error: the DNA end matches TRBJ2-5 better. This CDR3 region has 15 residues. CDR1 and CDR2 (germline): SGHRS, YFSETQ. CDR3 loop: CASTRDRVAGETQYF. In DNA form, the CDR3 reads TGCGCCAGCACCCGAGACAGGGTGGCGGGGGAGACCCAGTACTTC.

The rearrangement joins TRBV15 to TRBJ2-1; 11 bases align to TRBD1. The CDR3 covers 16 residues. CDR1 and CDR2 (germline): LNHNV, YYDKDF (reference sequence). The V segment lost 1 base and the J segment 6 bases; nucleotides outside the gene matches: 5. The CDR3 coding sequence is TGTGCCACCAGCAGAGCCCAAGGACAGGGGGCCAATGAGCAGTTCTTC. This gives the protein CATSRAQGQGANEQFF.

This chain links TRBV7-8 with TRBJ2-3, with 7 nucleotides matching TRBD2. Germline-derived CDR1 and CDR2 are SGHVS and FQNEAQ. With V trimmed by 1 base and J by 2 bases, 12 bases remained unmatched. There are 18 residues in the CDR3. CDR3 in DNA: TGTGCCAGCAGCTTAGAAATGCGCGGGAGTGGGGACACAGATACGCAGTATTTT. The encoded protein is CASSLEMRGSGDTDTQYF.

This clonotype was counted only a few times. This chain links TRBV5-1 with TRBJ2-5; 13 bases fit TRBD2. CDR1 SGHRS and CDR2 YFSETQ come from the germline V gene. This CDR3 spans 15 amino acids. J was trimmed by 1 base and V by 5 bases; bases with no gene match: 2. CDR3 region: CASRWTSGGQETQYF. The CDR3, as DNA: TGCGCCAGCAGATGGACTAGCGGGGGCCAAGAGACCCAGTACTTC.

This clonotype has a handful of counts. The chain links TRBV7-9 to TRBJ2-7, with 10 bases identical to TRBD2. V was pared by 5 bases and J by 1 base, with 5 bases of the junction left unmatched. CDR3 length: 15 amino acids. Germline CDR1 reads SEHNR; CDR2 reads FQNEAQ (reference sequence). Here the CDR3 DNA reads TGTGCCAGCAGCCTTACTAGCGGGGATTCCTACGAGCAGTACTTC. Its protein product is CASSLTSGDSYEQYF.

The chain employs TRBV10-3 and TRBJ1-1, with D uncertain. The germline V gene encodes CDR1 ENHRY and CDR2 SYGVKD. This CDR3 spans 15 amino acids. V gave up 0 bases and J gave up 1 base, with 9 bases separating them. CDR3 residues: CAISESAGANTEAFF. DNA of the CDR3: TGTGCCATCAGTGAGTCGGCAGGAGCGAACACTGAAGCTTTCTTT.

Written as DNA, the CDR3 is TGTGCCAGCAGTTACCTCGGTGCAGGCGGTATTCGGGGGGAGCAGTACTTC. Translating gives CASSYLGAGGIRGEQYF. The chain is built from TRBV6-7 and TRBJ2-7; tentative D call: TRBD2 (6 bases). TRBV6-7 is reported as an ORF; its role is uncertain. The CDR3 runs 17 residues. The V end was cut by 2 bases, the J end by 7 bases, with 24 bases between.

The chain is built from TRBV15 and TRBJ1-6; D is perhaps TRBD1 (6 bases). V was pared by 1 base and J by 6 bases, with 10 bases between. This CDR3 is 15 amino acids long. Germline CDR1 is LNHNV and CDR2 is YYDKDF (reference sequence). The DNA for the CDR3 is TGTGCCACCAGCAGAGCCGGCAGGGGTAATTCACCCCTCCACTTT. It encodes CATSRAGRGNSPLHF.

The rearrangement uses TRBV4-2 and TRBJ2-1, with TRBD2 identical over 12 bases. Germline-derived CDR1 and CDR2 are LGHNA and YNFKEQ. The CDR3 extends over 17 amino acids. The junction had 6 bases not matched to a gene; V was cut back by 1 base and J by 5 bases. The DNA for the CDR3 is TGTGCCAGCAGCCAAGTACCTAGCGGGGGGGTAAACAATGAGCAGTTCTTC. It is translated as CASSQVPSGGVNNEQFF.

The rearrangement links TRBV7-2 to TRBJ1-2; possibly TRBD1 for D (5 bases). Trimming took 2 bases from V and 4 from J, leaving 14 bases between them. CDR3 length equals 15 residues. CDR1 and CDR2 from the germline V gene are SGHTA and FQGNSA. The CDR3 DNA follows: TGTGCCAGCAGCTTAACCGGAGGGGAGGGCTATGGCTACACCTTC. Residues: CASSLTGGEGYGYTF.

Notes on this clonotype: Germline is not matched at one junction end, which may reflect a read error. The J gene is TRBJ2-5, the V gene TRBV7-9, with 8 bases matching TRBD2. CDR3 length: 15 residues. The germline gives CDR1 SEHNR, CDR2 FQNEAQ (reference sequence). The CDR3 spells CASSLVSNGGAFGFF. The CDR3 DNA reads as TGTGCCAGCAGCTTAGTGTCCAACGGGGGGGCCTTTGGGTTCTTC.

The V and J genes are TRBV3-1 and TRBJ2-3; possible D gene TRBD2, 6 bases. This CDR3 spans 16 amino acids. Between the trimmed V and J ends, which lost 0 bases and 0 bases, there was a span of 10 bases. The germline CDR1 and CDR2 sequences are LGHDT and YNNKEL (reference sequence). The CDR3 DNA reads as TGTGCCAGCAGCCAAGATCGCGGGATTAGCACAGATACGCAGTATTTT. This codes for CASSQDRGISTDTQYF.

CDR3 sequence (DNA): TGTGCCATCAGTGCCCGACTAGCGGGACCCTCCTACGAGCAGTACTTC. Amino acids: CAISARLAGPSYEQYF. The rearrangement joins TRBV10-3 to TRBJ2-5; TRBD2 matches at 11 bases. Gene TRBJ2-7 matches the end of the DNA better, so the J call may be wrong. The CDR3 runs 16 residues. Germline V gene data show CDR1 as ENHRY and CDR2 as SYGVKD.

V is TRBV5-5 and J is TRBJ1-6, with a possible D match to TRBD1 (5 bases). Germline V lookup: CDR1 SGHKS, CDR2 YYEKEE (reference sequence). The ends were cut back, 4 bases at V and 14 bases at J, with 25 bases in the middle. The CDR3 length is 16 residues. The CDR3 DNA reads TGTGCCAGCAGCGATGACAGCCTGGTGGGGCAAAGAGCCCTCCACTTT. Protein: CASSDDSLVGQRALHF.

This clonotype was detected a few times. V and J are TRBV6-6 and TRBJ2-1; D gene uncertain. Germline V gives CDR1 MNHNY, CDR2 SVGAGI (reference sequence). The CDR3 is 17 amino acids. Trimming removed 0 bases from V and 0 bases from J, with 12 bases in between. This CDR3 reads CASSYSTCPSSYNEQFF. CDR3 nucleotide sequence: TGTGCCAGCAGTTACTCAACTTGCCCAAGCTCCTACAATGAGCAGTTCTTC.

The sample holds a few counts of this clonotype. The rearrangement links TRBV29-1 to TRBJ2-4; TRBD2 matches at 8 bases. The CDR3 length is 13 residues. Germline lookup yields CDR1 SQVTM and CDR2 ANQGSEA. V was clipped by 7 bases and J by 3 bases; unmatched bases: 5. In nucleotides, the CDR3 is TGCAGCGCTAAGACTAGCGTCAAAAACATTCAGTACTTC. Its translation is CSAKTSVKNIQYF.

The chain combines TRBV7-3 with TRBJ2-1; TRBD2 aligns across 10 bases. V dropped 3 bases and J dropped 4; count of bases not matched to a gene: 3. The length of the CDR3 is 15 residues. Germline values: CDR1 SGHTA, CDR2 FQGTGA. The CDR3 DNA sequence: TGTGCCAGCAGCTTGGTACTAGCGGGATACAATGAGCAGTTCTTC. Its protein product is CASSLVLAGYNEQFF.

The chain uses TRBV29-1 and TRBJ2-7; D is unresolved. Germline loops: CDR1 SQVTM, CDR2 ANQGSEA. This CDR3 is 12 amino acids long. V was cut by 6 bases and J by 0 bases, with 9 bases left in between. The CDR3 here is CSVTQNSYEQYF. As DNA, the CDR3 is TGCAGCGTAACACAGAACTCCTACGAGCAGTACTTC.

This clonotype was detected only a few times. The chain combines TRBV29-1 with TRBJ2-1; 14 nucleotides line up with TRBD2. The DNA end favors TRBJ2-7, so the J call may be wrong. This CDR3 comprises 16 residues. Germline V gives CDR1 SQVTM, CDR2 ANQGSEA. The CDR3 is CSVEGLAGGPYNEQYF. CDR3 bases: TGCAGCGTTGAAGGACTAGCGGGAGGGCCTTACAATGAGCAGTACTTC.

The chain recombines TRBV29-1 with TRBJ2-1; D is unresolved. This CDR3 is 14 amino acids long. V gave up 2 bases and J gave up 0 bases, with 8 bases separating them. The V gene's germline CDR1 is SQVTM and CDR2 ANQGSEA. The CDR3 is CSVEWRSSYNEQFF. DNA of the CDR3: TGCAGCGTTGAATGGCGGAGCTCCTACAATGAGCAGTTCTTC.

This clonotype was detected only a few times. The rearrangement uses TRBV20-1 and TRBJ1-2, with 11 bases that match TRBD1. The CDR3 totals 13 residues. J was trimmed by 8 bases and V by 0 bases; bases with no gene match: 2. The germline gives CDR1 DFQATT, CDR2 SNEGSKA (reference sequence). Here the CDR3 reads CSAREDRGQGYTF. CDR3 DNA sequence: TGCAGTGCTAGAGAGGACAGGGGGCAGGGCTACACCTTC.

The genes are TRBV9 and TRBJ2-4, with D possibly being TRBD2 (6 bases). CDR3 size: 15 residues. V was clipped by 3 bases and J by 7 bases, with 17 bases between them. CDR1 and CDR2 (germline): SGDLS, YYNGEE. The CDR3 loop is CASSGGDFPVNIQYF. CDR3 DNA sequence: TGTGCCAGCAGCGGGGGGGACTTTCCCGTCAACATTCAGTACTTC.

This clonotype has only a few counts. The chain carries TRBV10-2 and TRBJ2-3; D is perhaps TRBD2 (6 bases). The CDR3 covers 14 residues. Germline V CDR1 and CDR2: WSHSY, SAAADI. V lost 2 bases and J 3 bases, leaving 9 bases between the germline ends. The CDR3 loop reads CASSERGRTDTQYF. Here the CDR3 DNA reads TGCGCCAGCAGTGAGCGGGGGAGGACAGATACGCAGTATTTT.

This chain links TRBV7-9 with TRBJ2-7, with D hard to call. Deletions cut 1 base from V and 2 bases from J, with 15 bases between. There are 16 residues in the CDR3. Germline values: CDR1 SEHNR, CDR2 FQNEAQ (reference sequence). The CDR3 sequence: CASSLERQFSAYEQYF. The CDR3 bases are TGTGCCAGCAGCTTAGAGCGCCAGTTCTCAGCCTACGAGCAGTACTTC.

This rearrangement joins TRBV20-1 to TRBJ2-4; no clear D gene. CDR3 size: 14 residues. With 3 bases removed from V and 8 bases from J, the gap between germline ends came to 17 bases. CDR1 and CDR2 from the germline V gene are DFQATT and SNEGSKA (reference sequence). The CDR3 is CSASDSEWVDIQYF. In nucleotides, the CDR3 is TGCAGTGCTAGTGACTCGGAATGGGTGGACATTCAGTACTTC.

The chain couples TRBV12-3 or TRBV12-4 to TRBJ2-7, with D perhaps matching TRBD1 (6 bases). The CDR3 loop spans 18 amino acids. V lost 4 bases and J 0 bases, leaving 22 bases between the germline ends. The CDR3, as DNA: TGTGCCAGCAGTTCCGACAGGCCACCTCGAGGGAACTCCTACGAGCAGTACTTC. Protein product: CASSSDRPPRGNSYEQYF.

This chain links TRBV20-1 with TRBJ2-7; 7 bases match TRBD2. Germline CDR1 and CDR2: DFQATT and SNEGSKA (reference sequence). This CDR3 region has 17 residues. With 0 bases clipped from V and 3 bases from J, the junction kept 14 bases outside the gene matches. This CDR3 is CSARDKAGAPSGYEQYF. In nucleotides, the CDR3 is TGCAGTGCTAGAGATAAGGCGGGAGCCCCCTCGGGCTACGAGCAGTACTTC.

The chain recombines TRBV4-1 with TRBJ2-7; D tentatively reads TRBD1 or TRBD2 (6 bases each). V gave up 0 bases and J gave up 5 bases, with 20 bases separating them. Germline V gene data show CDR1 as MGHRA and CDR2 as YSYEKL. The CDR3 totals 17 residues. The CDR3 DNA reads as TGCGCCAGCAGCCAAGAAGGGGGGAACTCTCTGTCCCACGAGCAGTACTTC. It yields the protein CASSQEGGNSLSHEQYF.